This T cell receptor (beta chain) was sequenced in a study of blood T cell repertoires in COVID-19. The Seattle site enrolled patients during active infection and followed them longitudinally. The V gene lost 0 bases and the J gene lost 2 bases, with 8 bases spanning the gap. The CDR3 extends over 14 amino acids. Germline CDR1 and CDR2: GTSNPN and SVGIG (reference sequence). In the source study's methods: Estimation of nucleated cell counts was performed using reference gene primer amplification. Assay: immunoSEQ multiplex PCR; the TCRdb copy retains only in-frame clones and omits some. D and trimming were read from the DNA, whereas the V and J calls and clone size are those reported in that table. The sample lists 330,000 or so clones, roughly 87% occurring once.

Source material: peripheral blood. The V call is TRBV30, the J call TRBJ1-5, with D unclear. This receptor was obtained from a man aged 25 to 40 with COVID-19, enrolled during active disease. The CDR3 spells CAWSVLAGNQPQHF. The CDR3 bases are TGTGCCTGGAGTGTTTTGGCCGGCAATCAGCCCCAGCATTTT. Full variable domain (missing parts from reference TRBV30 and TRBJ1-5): SQTIHQWPATLVQPVGSPLSLECTVEGTSNPNLYWYRQAAGRGLQLLFYSVGIGQISSEVPQNLSASRPQDRQFILSSKKLLLSDSGFYLCAWSVLAGNQPQHFGDGTRLSIL.